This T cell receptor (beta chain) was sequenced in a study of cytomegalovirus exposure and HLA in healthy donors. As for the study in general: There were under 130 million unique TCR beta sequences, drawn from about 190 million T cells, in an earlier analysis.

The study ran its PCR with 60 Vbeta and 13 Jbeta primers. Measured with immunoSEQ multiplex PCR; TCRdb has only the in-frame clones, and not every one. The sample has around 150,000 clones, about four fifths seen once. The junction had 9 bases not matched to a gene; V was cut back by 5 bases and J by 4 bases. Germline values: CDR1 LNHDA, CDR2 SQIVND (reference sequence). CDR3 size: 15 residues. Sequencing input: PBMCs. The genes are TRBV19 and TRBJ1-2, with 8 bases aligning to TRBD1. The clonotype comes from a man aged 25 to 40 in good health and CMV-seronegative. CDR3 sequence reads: CASSPRPTGVYGYTF. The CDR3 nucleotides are TGTGCCAGTAGTCCCCGTCCGACAGGGGTCTATGGCTACACCTTC.